The source of this T cell receptor (beta chain) is a study of early T cells in non-severe SARS-CoV-2 infection. About the study: Alpha and beta chains were unpaired, from unsorted whole-blood bulk RNA. Points from the study as a whole: A preference for anti-spike CD8 responses marked VDJdb matching, which missed private and CD4 specificities.

The CDR3 has 15 amino acids. V was cut by 6 bases and J by 6 bases, with 23 bases left in between. The germline CDR1 and CDR2 sequences are DFQATT and SNEGSKA (reference sequence). In its sample, this clonotype was seen many times. Its antigen remains unknown. Tagging with unique molecular identifiers was applied to individual cDNA molecules. A single record per CDR3 protein comes from TCRdb applying MiXCR to the 5' RACE reads. The data show about 49,000 distinct CDR3 sequences, less than 7.5% seen once. The sequence came from an adult who was a healthcare worker with PCR-confirmed SARS-CoV-2 infection or an uninfected control (not recorded which). The sequenced sample was whole blood, obtained at baseline. The chain employs TRBV20-1 and TRBJ2-5; maybe TRBD2 (5 bases). The CDR3 bases are TGCAGTGCATCCCCTCAGCGGCCCAGGAGTCAGACCCAGTACTTC. This translates into CSASPQRPRSQTQYF.